This T cell receptor (beta chain) was identified during a study of shared clonotypes between healthy human individuals. Study outcomes and limitations: Among non-shared clonotypes, generation probabilities were lower than among those shared by all four donors.

Samples underwent the assay at deep level. Repertoires were generated with immunoSEQ multiplex PCR, while TCRdb's copy carries only in-frame clones and drops some. The table has some 1,400,000 clones, over 95% seen once. A note on this clone: Antigen: not known.

This clonotype was sampled from a man younger than 40 in good health. Specimen: naive CD4+ T cells sorted from blood. Subset specified: CD45RA+ positively selected.

The DNA for the CDR3 is TGTGCCAGCAGCCCGAGCGGTGGAAACACCATATATTTT. Protein product: CASSPSGGNTIYF. The chain joins TRBV7-9 to TRBJ1-3; D gene uncertain. Germline V CDR1 and CDR2: SEHNR, FQNEAQ (reference sequence). V was trimmed by 5 bases and J by 3 bases, leaving 8 bases between them. The CDR3 consists of 13 residues.